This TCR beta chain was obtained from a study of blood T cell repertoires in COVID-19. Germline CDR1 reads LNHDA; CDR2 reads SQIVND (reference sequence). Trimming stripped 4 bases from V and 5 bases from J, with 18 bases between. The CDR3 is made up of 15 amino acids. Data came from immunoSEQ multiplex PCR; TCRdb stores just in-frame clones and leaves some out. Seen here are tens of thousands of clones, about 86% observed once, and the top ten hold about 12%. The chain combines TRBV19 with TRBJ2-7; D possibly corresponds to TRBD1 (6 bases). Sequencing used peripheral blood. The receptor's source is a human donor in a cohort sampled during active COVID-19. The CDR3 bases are TGTGCCAGTAGTACAGACAGGAATGTCGTGAACGAGCAGTACTTC. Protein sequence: CASSTDRNVVNEQYF.